This T cell receptor (beta chain) came from a study of control samples from healthy donors and cancer patients. The repertoire was sequenced with immunoSEQ multiplex PCR; TCRdb's copy has only in-frame clones and lacks some. The sample contains about 250,000 clones, roughly 87% of which appear only once. The table lists this clone with a few counts. J gave up 3 bases and V 8 bases, and 12 bases lay outside the gene matches. The CDR3 totals 15 residues. The germline gives CDR1 SNHLY, CDR2 FYNNEI. The gene calls are TRBV2 and TRBJ2-7, with 8 bases matching TRBD1. This sequence originates from a woman between 55 and 75 years old with lung cancer. Sequencing was performed on PBMCs. This CDR3 is CASSLKRTGSYEQYF. CDR3 bases: TGTGCCAGCTCTTTGAAGAGGACAGGGAGCTACGAGCAGTACTTC. Using reference TRBV2 and TRBJ2-7 for the parts outside the CDR3, the full variable domain is EPEVTQTPSHQVTQMGQEVILRCVPISNHLYFYWYRQILGQKVEFLVSFYNNEISEKSEIFDDQFSVERPDGSNFTLKIRSTKLEDSAMYFCASSLKRTGSYEQYFGPGTRLTVT.